The source of this T cell receptor beta chain is a study of T-cell memory formation after mild COVID-19. Study findings and constraints: Mainly CM and EM harbored the contracting CD4+ clones; mainly EMRA harbored the CD8+ ones. The SARS-CoV-2 specificity of second-wave clones reaching peak at day 37 remained unverified.

As regards this clonotype: Its antigen is still unknown.

The CDR3 extends over 13 amino acids. Trimming shortened V by 3 bases and J by 0 bases, and 6 bases separated the two germline ends. The germline V gene has CDR1 SGHAT and CDR2 FQNNGV. TCRdb analysed the 5' RACE reads with MiXCR anew, one entry per CDR3 protein. Among around 250,000 distinct CDR3 sequences, approximately 9% were seen once, and the ten largest hold around a fifth. The TCR comes from a young man who had mild COVID-19 (a few samples of this study predate the infection). Cell type and time point are not known. Sequences were obtained from PBMCs or a T cell subset sorted from them (not recorded which). The chain links TRBV11-2 to TRBJ2-7, with D unresolved. The CDR3 region is CASSFQSSYEQYV. The CDR3 DNA follows: TGTGCCAGCAGCTTCCAGAGCTCCTACGAGCAGTACGTC.